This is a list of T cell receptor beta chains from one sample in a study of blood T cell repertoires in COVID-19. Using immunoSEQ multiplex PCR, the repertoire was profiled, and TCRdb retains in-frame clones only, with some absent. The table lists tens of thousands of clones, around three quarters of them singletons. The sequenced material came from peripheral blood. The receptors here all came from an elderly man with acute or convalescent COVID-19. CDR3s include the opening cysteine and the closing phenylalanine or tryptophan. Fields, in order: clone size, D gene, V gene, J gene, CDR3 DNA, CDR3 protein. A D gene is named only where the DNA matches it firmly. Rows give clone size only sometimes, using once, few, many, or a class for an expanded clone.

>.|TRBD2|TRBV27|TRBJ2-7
TGTGCCAGCAGTTTTACTAGCGGGGCGACCTACGAGCAGTACTTC
CASSFTSGATYEQYF
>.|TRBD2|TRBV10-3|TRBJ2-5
TGTGCCATCAGTGGTTTAGCGGGGGAAGAGACCCAGTACTTC
CAISGLAGEETQYF
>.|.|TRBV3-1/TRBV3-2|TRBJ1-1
TGTGCCAGCAGCCCACAGGGACTGAACACTGAAGCTTTCTTT
CASSPQGLNTEAFF
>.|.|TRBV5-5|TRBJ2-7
TGTGCCAGCAGCTTTCGACAGTACTACGAGCAGTACTTC
CASSFRQYYEQYF
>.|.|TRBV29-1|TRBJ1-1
TGCAGCTCCTGGGGGGGGCTGAACACTGAAGCTTTCTTT
CSSWGGLNTEAFF
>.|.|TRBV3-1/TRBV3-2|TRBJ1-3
TGTGCCAGCAGCCACGCGGGGGGTGGAAACACCATATATTTT
CASSHAGGGNTIYF
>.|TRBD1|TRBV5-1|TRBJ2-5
TGCGCCAGTTCCCCCGGGACAGGGGGCTGGGAGACCCAGTACTTC
CASSPGTGGWETQYF
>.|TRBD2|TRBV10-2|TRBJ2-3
TGCGCCAGCAGTGACTCAGGACTAGCGGAGGCTAGCACAGATACGCAGTATTTT
CASSDSGLAEASTDTQYF
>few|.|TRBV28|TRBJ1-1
TGTGCCAGCAGTTTCAGAGGGGGCACTGAAGCTTTCTTT
CASSFRGGTEAFF
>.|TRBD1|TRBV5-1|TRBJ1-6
TGCGCCAGCAGCGGGACAGGGGGAGGTAATTCACCCCTCCACTTT
CASSGTGGGNSPLHF
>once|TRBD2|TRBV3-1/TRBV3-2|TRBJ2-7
TGTGCCAGCAGCCAAGACTTGGGACTACAATACGAGCAGTACTTC
CASSQDLGLQYEQYF
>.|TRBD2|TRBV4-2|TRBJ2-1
TGTGCCAGCAGCCAAGATAACTCGGGACTAGAGGGCAATGAGCAGTTCTTC
CASSQDNSGLEGNEQFF
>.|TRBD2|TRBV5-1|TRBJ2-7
TGCGCCAGCAGCGTTAGCGGGGGGGGAATCTACGAGCAGTACTTC
CASSVSGGGIYEQYF
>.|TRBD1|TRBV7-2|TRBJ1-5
TGTGCCAGCAGCCCAGGGGGCAGGGGCAATCAGCCCCAGCATTTT
CASSPGGRGNQPQHF
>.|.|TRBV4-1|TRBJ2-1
TGCGCCAGCAGCCAAGACGTCTCTCGGGCGGGTCGGCGGAATGAGCAGTTCTTC
CASSQDVSRAGRRNEQFF
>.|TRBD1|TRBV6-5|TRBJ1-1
TGTGCCAGCAGTTACGTGGGACAGGGGCTGAACACTGAAGCTTTCTTT
CASSYVGQGLNTEAFF
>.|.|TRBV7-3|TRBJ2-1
TGTGCCAGCAGCCCCCATACCAGCGATGAGCAGTTCTTC
CASSPHTSDEQFF
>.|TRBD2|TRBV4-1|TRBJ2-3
TGCGCCAGCAGCCTTCGACTAGCGGGGGCCACAGATACGCAGTATTTT
CASSLRLAGATDTQYF
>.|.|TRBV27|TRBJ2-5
TGTGCCAGCAGTCCCCTCGGGGAGACCCAGTACTTC
CASSPLGETQYF
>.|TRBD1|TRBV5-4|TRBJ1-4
TGTGCCAGCGGACCGACAGGGGACAATGAAAAACTGTTTTTT
CASGPTGDNEKLFF
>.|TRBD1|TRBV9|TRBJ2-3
TGTGCCAGCAGCGTAGCCCCACCGGGACAGGGGACAGATACGCAGTATTTT
CASSVAPPGQGTDTQYF
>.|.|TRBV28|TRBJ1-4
TGTGCCAGCAGTTTATGGCAGGGGTCTAATGAAAAACTGTTTTTT
CASSLWQGSNEKLFF
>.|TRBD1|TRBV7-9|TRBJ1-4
TGTGCCAGCAGCTTAGGGACAGGTAGTAATGAAAAACTGTTTTTT
CASSLGTGSNEKLFF